A selection of T cell receptor beta chains follows, all from one sample in a study of T cell responses to AZD1222 COVID-19 vaccine. Repertoires were generated with immunoSEQ multiplex PCR, while TCRdb's copy carries only in-frame clones and drops some. Altogether about 94,000 clones are present, roughly 88% being singletons, with the ten largest covering about an eighth. The material was peripheral blood, obtained on day 0 of AZD1222 vaccination. The receptors were sampled from an adult in good health. The CDR3 runs from the conserved cysteine through the conserved F or W. Each record gives: J gene, V gene, clone size, D gene, CDR3 protein, CDR3 DNA. The D gene is left open where the match is weak. Only some rows state a clone size, as once, few, many or a class for expanded clones.

J: TRBJ1-3; V: TRBV7-8; size: NA; D: TRBD1; CDR3: CASNRDSLGSTGNTIYF; DNA: TGTGCCAGCAACCGGGACAGCCTTGGGAGTACTGGAAACACCATATATTTT
J: TRBJ1-1; V: TRBV18; size: NA; D: NA; CDR3: CASSPQAQWQTEAFF; DNA: TGTGCCAGCTCACCACAGGCACAGTGGCAGACTGAAGCTTTCTTT
J: TRBJ1-5; V: TRBV2; size: few; D: TRBD1; CDR3: CASIGPDRVGRSNQPQHF; DNA: TGTGCCAGCATAGGCCCCGACAGGGTAGGTCGGAGCAATCAGCCCCAGCATTTT
J: TRBJ1-1; V: TRBV12-5; size: NA; D: NA; CDR3: CASGPLSTEAFF; DNA: TGTGCTAGTGGTCCGTTAAGCACTGAAGCTTTCTTT
J: TRBJ1-3; V: TRBV29-1; size: NA; D: TRBD1; CDR3: CSVSGQGTGNTIYF; DNA: TGCAGCGTTTCGGGACAGGGGACTGGAAACACCATATATTTT
J: TRBJ2-4; V: TRBV4-1; size: NA; D: NA; CDR3: CASSLPLTSRKNIQYF; DNA: TGCGCCAGCAGCCTCCCCCTAACTAGTCGCAAAAACATTCAGTACTTC
J: TRBJ2-3; V: TRBV5-1; size: NA; D: NA; CDR3: CASSPGTLSTDTQYF; DNA: TGCGCCAGCAGCCCCGGGACATTGAGCACAGATACGCAGTATTTT
J: TRBJ2-7; V: TRBV4-1; size: NA; D: NA; CDR3: CASSQGRDPGSAEQYF; DNA: TGCGCCAGCAGCCAAGGCCGGGACCCGGGATCCGCCGAGCAGTACTTC
J: TRBJ2-7; V: TRBV11-2; size: once; D: NA; CDR3: CASSIDSYEQYF; DNA: TGTGCCAGCAGCATTGACTCCTACGAGCAGTACTTC
J: TRBJ1-2; V: TRBV30; size: NA; D: TRBD1; CDR3: CAWSVRDREYYGYTF; DNA: TGTGCCTGGAGTGTCCGGGACAGGGAGTACTATGGCTACACCTTC
J: TRBJ1-1; V: TRBV29-1; size: NA; D: NA; CDR3: CSSEVGGLGTEAFF; DNA: TGCAGCTCGGAGGTGGGGGGGCTGGGAACTGAAGCTTTCTTT
J: TRBJ2-4; V: TRBV7-2; size: NA; D: NA; CDR3: CASSLGLAKNIQYF; DNA: TGTGCCAGCAGCTTGGGTTTAGCCAAAAACATTCAGTACTTC
J: TRBJ2-7; V: TRBV5-1; size: few; D: NA; CDR3: CASSKTVSYEQYF; DNA: TGCGCCAGCAGCAAGACAGTCTCCTACGAGCAGTACTTC
J: TRBJ2-1; V: TRBV9; size: NA; D: TRBD1; CDR3: CASSVEGTGYNEQFF; DNA: TGTGCCAGCAGCGTAGAAGGGACAGGGTACAATGAGCAGTTCTTC
J: TRBJ1-6; V: TRBV6-5; size: NA; D: TRBD1; CDR3: CASTRDRSNSPLHF; DNA: TGTGCCAGCACCCGGGACAGGTCAAATTCACCCCTCCACTTT
J: TRBJ1-5; V: TRBV19; size: NA; D: TRBD1; CDR3: CASSSRRDRGSRNSNQPQHF; DNA: TGTGCCAGTAGTTCGCGCCGGGACAGGGGATCGAGGAATAGCAATCAGCCCCAGCATTTT
J: TRBJ1-3; V: TRBV5-5; size: once; D: TRBD1; CDR3: CASSLGQGRLSGNTIYF; DNA: TGTGCCAGCAGCTTGGGACAGGGGAGACTCTCTGGAAACACCATATATTTT
J: TRBJ2-7; V: TRBV5-4; size: NA; D: NA; CDR3: CASSRGTAPSYEQYF; DNA: TGTGCCAGCAGCAGAGGGACGGCACCCTCCTACGAGCAGTACTTC
J: TRBJ2-7; V: TRBV6-6; size: NA; D: NA; CDR3: CASSLASPTYEQYF; DNA: TGTGCCAGCAGCCTAGCGTCCCCCACCTACGAGCAGTACTTC
J: TRBJ2-7; V: TRBV30; size: once; D: NA; CDR3: CAGRLPNGREQYF; DNA: TGTGCCGGCCGACTACCGAACGGTCGGGAGCAGTACTTC
J: TRBJ1-1; V: TRBV18; size: NA; D: NA; CDR3: CASSPQSRQVKTEAFF; DNA: TGTGCCAGCTCACCACAGTCCCGGCAGGTCAAGACTGAAGCTTTCTTT
J: TRBJ2-5; V: TRBV5-1; size: NA; D: TRBD2; CDR3: CASRLAGGDQETQYF; DNA: TGCGCCAGCAGATTAGCGGGGGGTGACCAAGAGACCCAGTACTTC
J: TRBJ1-1; V: TRBV9; size: NA; D: TRBD1; CDR3: CASSGQGAGTEAFF; DNA: TGTGCCAGCAGCGGACAGGGGGCGGGCACTGAAGCTTTCTTT
J: TRBJ1-2; V: TRBV7-9; size: NA; D: TRBD1; CDR3: CASSLLRQGEDYGYTF; DNA: TGTGCCAGCAGCCTACTACGACAGGGAGAGGACTATGGCTACACCTTC
J: TRBJ2-3; V: TRBV29-1; size: NA; D: NA; CDR3: CSVDGYRPDTQYF; DNA: TGCAGCGTTGATGGGTATCGGCCAGATACGCAGTATTTT
J: TRBJ1-1; V: TRBV4-1; size: NA; D: NA; CDR3: CASSQGEIRGDTEAFF; DNA: TGCGCCAGCAGCCAAGGCGAAATCCGAGGGGACACTGAAGCTTTCTTT
J: TRBJ1-2; V: TRBV6-5; size: NA; D: TRBD1; CDR3: CASSYSYLGQDGYTF; DNA: TGTGCCAGCAGTTACTCGTATTTAGGACAGGATGGCTACACCTTC
J: TRBJ2-2; V: TRBV7-9; size: few; D: NA; CDR3: CASSSFHGTGELFF; DNA: TGTGCCAGCAGCTCTTTTCATGGCACCGGGGAGCTGTTTTTT
J: TRBJ2-6; V: TRBV28; size: NA; D: NA; CDR3: CASSTTGSGANVLTF; DNA: TGTGCCAGCAGTACCACAGGGTCCGGGGCCAACGTCCTGACTTTC
J: TRBJ2-3; V: TRBV11-2; size: once; D: NA; CDR3: CASSLQGRMGDPQYF; DNA: TGTGCCAGCAGCTTACAGGGGAGGATGGGAGATCCGCAGTATTTT
J: TRBJ2-7; V: TRBV27; size: few; D: NA; CDR3: CASSPGIPQGNEQYF; DNA: TGTGCCAGCAGTCCGGGGATCCCCCAAGGGAACGAGCAGTACTTC
J: TRBJ1-2; V: TRBV18; size: NA; D: TRBD1; CDR3: CASSPGQGGYYGYTF; DNA: TGTGCCAGCTCACCAGGACAGGGGGGGTACTATGGCTACACCTTC
J: TRBJ1-4; V: TRBV19; size: NA; D: TRBD1; CDR3: CASNLRDRGRLDEKLFF; DNA: TGTGCCAGTAACCTCAGGGACAGGGGGAGATTGGATGAAAAACTGTTTTTT
J: TRBJ1-2; V: TRBV3-1/TRBV3-2; size: NA; D: NA; CDR3: CASSQAAGGYGYTF; DNA: TGTGCCAGCAGCCAAGCAGCTGGGGGCTATGGCTACACCTTC
J: TRBJ2-5; V: TRBV3-1/TRBV3-2; size: NA; D: TRBD2; CDR3: CASSLLAAQETQYF; DNA: TGTGCCAGCAGCCTACTAGCGGCCCAAGAGACCCAGTACTTC
J: TRBJ2-7; V: TRBV15; size: NA; D: TRBD2; CDR3: CATSRVPGLADSSYEQYF; DNA: TGTGCCACCAGCAGAGTCCCGGGACTAGCGGATAGCTCCTACGAGCAGTACTTC
J: TRBJ1-1; V: TRBV7-8; size: NA; D: TRBD1; CDR3: CASSLVGTTGGWGTEAFF; DNA: TGTGCCAGCAGCTTAGTTGGGACTACAGGGGGCTGGGGAACTGAAGCTTTCTTT
J: TRBJ1-2; V: TRBV3-1/TRBV3-2; size: NA; D: NA; CDR3: CASSQDGGSYGYTF; DNA: TGTGCCAGCAGCCAAGACGGAGGGAGCTATGGCTACACCTTC
J: TRBJ2-2; V: TRBV3-1/TRBV3-2; size: once; D: NA; CDR3: CASSQGGWTGELFF; DNA: TGTGCCAGCAGCCAAGGGGGGTGGACCGGGGAGCTGTTTTTT
J: TRBJ2-7; V: TRBV25-1; size: NA; D: TRBD2; CDR3: CASSGPDSGGFDEQYF; DNA: TGTGCCAGCAGTGGCCCCGATAGCGGGGGGTTCGACGAGCAGTACTTC
J: TRBJ1-1; V: TRBV3-1/TRBV3-2; size: NA; D: NA; CDR3: CASSLKANTEAFF; DNA: TGTGCCAGCAGCCTGAAGGCGAACACTGAAGCTTTCTTT
J: TRBJ2-7; V: TRBV9; size: NA; D: NA; CDR3: CASSVAGDHYEQYF; DNA: TGTGCCAGCAGCGTAGCGGGGGACCACTACGAGCAGTACTTC
J: TRBJ2-1; V: TRBV7-6; size: NA; D: NA; CDR3: CASSPPDQVVYNEQFF; DNA: TGTGCCAGCAGCCCCCCCGACCAGGTTGTCTACAATGAGCAGTTCTTC
J: TRBJ2-2; V: TRBV9; size: NA; D: TRBD1; CDR3: CASSAPGQGGTGELFF; DNA: TGTGCCAGCAGCGCGCCAGGACAGGGGGGAACCGGGGAGCTGTTTTTT
J: TRBJ2-2; V: TRBV6-2/TRBV6-3; size: NA; D: NA; CDR3: CASSPRNTGELFF; DNA: TGTGCCAGCAGTCCAAGAAACACCGGGGAGCTGTTTTTT
J: TRBJ2-1; V: TRBV5-1; size: few; D: NA; CDR3: CASNQVSSYNEQFF; DNA: TGCGCCAGCAATCAGGTGAGCTCCTACAATGAGCAGTTCTTC
J: TRBJ2-5; V: TRBV19; size: NA; D: NA; CDR3: CASSFGRNGETQYF; DNA: TGTGCCAGTAGTTTCGGACGAAATGGGGAGACCCAGTACTTC
J: TRBJ1-5; V: TRBV6-5; size: NA; D: TRBD1; CDR3: CASSYGQGAAQPQHF; DNA: TGTGCCAGCAGTTACGGACAGGGAGCAGCTCAGCCCCAGCATTTT
J: TRBJ2-3; V: TRBV3-1/TRBV3-2; size: NA; D: TRBD1; CDR3: CASSQEPRDRGLRADTQYF; DNA: TGTGCCAGCAGCCAAGAGCCCCGGGACAGGGGGCTCAGGGCAGATACGCAGTATTTT
J: TRBJ2-3; V: TRBV5-8; size: NA; D: TRBD1; CDR3: CASSLAGTGVGTDTQYF; DNA: TGTGCCAGCAGCTTGGCCGGGACAGGGGTGGGCACAGATACGCAGTATTTT
J: TRBJ1-5; V: TRBV15; size: few; D: NA; CDR3: CATSRGGENQPQHF; DNA: TGTGCCACCAGCCGCGGTGGTGAAAATCAGCCCCAGCATTTT
J: TRBJ1-1; V: TRBV29-1; size: once; D: TRBD1; CDR3: CSAGRGGYTEAFF; DNA: TGCAGCGCGGGCAGGGGGGGATACACTGAAGCTTTCTTT
J: TRBJ2-4; V: TRBV5-6; size: NA; D: NA; CDR3: CASSQIRPMVAKNIQYF; DNA: TGTGCCAGCAGCCAAATCCGACCTATGGTCGCCAAAAACATTCAGTACTTC
J: TRBJ1-3; V: TRBV9; size: once; D: TRBD1; CDR3: CASSVEDRAGNTIYF; DNA: TGTGCCAGCAGCGTAGAGGACAGGGCTGGAAACACCATATATTTT
J: TRBJ1-1; V: TRBV9; size: NA; D: NA; CDR3: CASSTLGGVNTEAFF; DNA: TGTGCCAGCAGCACCTTAGGTGGGGTAAACACTGAAGCTTTCTTT
J: TRBJ2-1; V: TRBV19; size: NA; D: TRBD1; CDR3: CASSTPGQGSNEQFF; DNA: TGTGCCAGTAGTACGCCGGGACAGGGGAGCAATGAGCAGTTCTTC
J: TRBJ1-6; V: TRBV4-1; size: NA; D: TRBD1; CDR3: CASSLGIGQGMSPLHF; DNA: TGCGCCAGCAGCCTAGGTATAGGACAGGGAATGTCACCCCTCCACTTT
J: TRBJ2-7; V: TRBV10-3; size: NA; D: TRBD1; CDR3: CASRMTPTGSAYEQYF; DNA: TGTGCCTCTCGAATGACACCGACAGGGTCCGCCTACGAGCAGTACTTC
J: TRBJ1-3; V: TRBV5-1; size: NA; D: NA; CDR3: CASSAGTFGNTIYF; DNA: TGCGCCAGCAGCGCGGGGACTTTTGGAAACACCATATATTTT